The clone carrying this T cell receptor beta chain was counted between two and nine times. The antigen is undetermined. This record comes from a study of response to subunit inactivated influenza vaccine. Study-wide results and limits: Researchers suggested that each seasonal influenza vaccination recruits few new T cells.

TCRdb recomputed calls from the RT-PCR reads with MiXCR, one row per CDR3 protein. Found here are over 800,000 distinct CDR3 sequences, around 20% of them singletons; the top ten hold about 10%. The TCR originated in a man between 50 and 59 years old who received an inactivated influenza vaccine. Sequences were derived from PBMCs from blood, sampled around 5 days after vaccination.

This CDR3 is CASGTVNTGELFF. The CDR3 nucleotides read TGTGCCAGTGGGACTGTAAACACCGGGGAGCTGTTTTTT. The chain carries TRBV6-1 and TRBJ2-2, with TRBD2 as a possible D gene (6 bases). V lost 9 bases and J 2 bases, leaving 10 bases between the germline ends. CDR3 length: 13 residues. CDR1 is MNHNS, CDR2 SASEGT, per germline.